These 23 T cell receptor beta chains originate from one sample sequenced in a study of spatial heterogeneity in lung cancer. TCRdb reanalysed the 5' RACE reads using MiXCR and keeps one entry per CDR3 protein. The sample has approximately 92,000 distinct CDR3 sequences; 10% to 15% are singletons. As for time point: sample taken at primary tumor resection. Whole RNA came from tumor, nontumor lung or frozen PBMC and was sequenced without being sorted. Sequencing was performed on PBMCs, taken at surgery. The source of these receptors is a male donor with early-stage non-small cell lung cancer.

This clonotype showed up just a few times. This chain connects TRBV30 to TRBJ2-5, with 7 bases fitting TRBD1. V lost 0 bases, J lost 4 bases, and 2 bases stayed unmatched. Germline-derived CDR1 and CDR2 are GTSNPN and SVGIG (reference sequence). This CDR3 spans 13 amino acids. The chain's CDR3 is CAWSVAGGETQYF. The CDR3 nucleotides read TGTGCCTGGAGTGTAGCAGGGGGAGAGACCCAGTACTTC.

The chain has TRBV12-3 or TRBV12-4 and TRBJ2-3; D is ambiguous. The germline V and J ends were trimmed by 6 bases and 1 base, with 8 bases remaining between them. This CDR3 has 13 amino acids. The CDR3 DNA is TGTGCCAGCAGCCGATCCGGCACAGATACGCAGTATTTT. Translating gives CASSRSGTDTQYF.

The rearrangement joins TRBV12-3 or TRBV12-4 to TRBJ2-7, with TRBD2 matching 14 bases. The CDR3 totals 14 residues. J lost 4 bases, V lost 5 bases, and 1 base had no gene match. The CDR3 DNA follows: TGTGCCAGCAGTGGGACTAGCGGGGGATACGAGCAGTACTTC. Translation gives CASSGTSGGYEQYF.

In nucleotides, the CDR3 is TGTGCTGGGGTCTTTGGGGCCAACGTCCTGACTTTC. Translating it yields CAGVFGANVLTF. The rearrangement joins TRBV30 to TRBJ2-6; D uncertain. CDR1 GTSNPN and CDR2 SVGIG come from the germline V gene (reference sequence). CDR3 length: 12 amino acids.

This clonotype occurred many times. The chain links TRBV20-1 to TRBJ2-2; TRBD1 matches at 8 bases. The CDR3 is 12 amino acids. After removal of 6 bases from V and 7 bases from J, the junction contained 4 bases not matched to a gene. Germline V gene lookup returns CDR1 DFQATT and CDR2 SNEGSKA (reference sequence). CDR3 protein: CSADRESGELFF. CDR3 DNA: TGCAGTGCGGACAGGGAGAGCGGGGAGCTGTTTTTT.

This clonotype was observed a few times. This sequence joins TRBV18 and TRBJ2-7; 8 nucleotides line up with TRBD2. Per germline, CDR1 KGHSH and CDR2 LQKENI. CDR3 size: 15 residues. J lost 3 bases, V lost 2 bases, and 6 bases had no gene match. The CDR3: CASSPSGGGIYEQYF. The CDR3 DNA follows: TGTGCCAGCTCACCATCCGGGGGGGGAATCTACGAGCAGTACTTC.

This clonotype was seen a few times. The chain combines TRBV3-1 with TRBJ2-3, with D perhaps TRBD1 or TRBD2 (5 bases each). The germline gives CDR1 LGHDT, CDR2 YNNKEL (reference sequence). Trimming shortened V by 3 bases and J by 2 bases, and 12 bases separated the two germline ends. The CDR3 has 15 residues. The CDR3: CASSHGGRVTDTQYF. The CDR3 DNA reads TGTGCCAGCAGCCATGGAGGCAGGGTCACAGATACGCAGTATTTT.

This clonotype was seen many times. The rearrangement joins TRBV20-1 to TRBJ2-7; tentatively, D is TRBD1 (6 bases). The germline gives CDR1 DFQATT, CDR2 SNEGSKA (reference sequence). Between the trimmed V and J ends, which lost 0 bases and 0 bases, there was a span of 12 bases. The CDR3 length is 15 residues. CDR3 sequence reads: CSARDQRGGSYEQYF. CDR3 in DNA: TGCAGTGCTAGAGATCAAAGAGGGGGCTCCTACGAGCAGTACTTC.

There are many counts of this clonotype. This chain links TRBV7-9 with TRBJ1-4, with no clear D. The CDR3 sequence is 14 residues long. Germline CDR1 SEHNR, CDR2 FQNEAQ (reference sequence). V lost 3 bases to trimming and J lost 4 bases, with 9 bases between them. The CDR3 reads CASSLDGNNEKLFF. The CDR3 coding sequence is TGTGCCAGCAGCTTGGACGGAAATAATGAAAAACTGTTTTTT.

This sequence joins TRBV28 and TRBJ1-1; D unclear. In germline, CDR1 is MDHEN, CDR2 SYDVKM. The CDR3 consists of 13 residues. V gave up 0 bases and J gave up 0 bases, with 2 bases separating them. CDR3 residues: CASSLWVNTEAFF. CDR3 bases: TGTGCCAGCAGTTTATGGGTGAACACTGAAGCTTTCTTT.

This sequence joins TRBV20-1 and TRBJ1-4, with D possibly TRBD1 on 6 matching bases. V was pared by 6 bases and J by 4 bases, with 15 bases between. The germline V gene encodes CDR1 DFQATT and CDR2 SNEGSKA (reference sequence). CDR3 length equals 14 residues. This chain's CDR3 is CSAGTGPFNEKLFF. The CDR3 nucleotides read TGCAGTGCCGGAACAGGGCCTTTTAATGAAAAACTGTTTTTT.

CDR3 region: CASSGAGRRSYEQYF. The CDR3 DNA reads TGTGCCAGCAGTGGTGCCGGACGGCGATCCTACGAGCAGTACTTC. The chain combines TRBV6-1 with TRBJ2-7; D is undetermined. CDR3 size: 15 residues. Germline assignment: CDR1 MNHNS and CDR2 SASEGT. The V and J ends lost 4 bases and 1 base respectively, with 14 bases between them.

In its sample, this clonotype was seen a few times. The chain links TRBV6-2 or TRBV6-3 to TRBJ1-5, with D possibly TRBD1 on 5 matching bases. Germline assignment: CDR1 MNHEY and CDR2 SVGEGT. V lost 6 bases and J 2 bases, leaving 14 bases between the germline ends. The CDR3 consists of 15 residues. The CDR3 sequence: CASRGEGSRNQPQHF. Written as DNA, the CDR3 is TGTGCCAGCAGAGGCGAGGGGAGTCGCAATCAGCCCCAGCATTTT.

This clonotype was seen a few times. The rearrangement joins TRBV29-1 to TRBJ2-1, with 7 bases identical to TRBD1. Trimming at V came to 7 bases and at J to 8 bases, leaving 8 bases not matched to a gene. In germline, CDR1 is SQVTM, CDR2 ANQGSEA. This CDR3 comprises 12 residues. The CDR3 loop is CSETKQGYEQFF. The CDR3 DNA follows: TGCAGCGAGACAAAACAGGGGTATGAGCAGTTCTTC.

The chain is built from TRBV7-6 and TRBJ2-1; a possible D gene is TRBD2 (5 bases). Germline V gene lookup returns CDR1 SGHVS and CDR2 FNYEAQ. Trimming removed 0 bases from V and 0 bases from J, with 9 bases in between. This CDR3 has 16 amino acids. The CDR3 DNA is TGTGCCAGCAGCTTAGCCCGGACTCGCTCCTACAATGAGCAGTTCTTC. Translated: CASSLARTRSYNEQFF.

CDR3 DNA sequence: TGCGCCAGCAGCCAAGACACCCGAAACACCATATATTTT. The encoded protein is CASSQDTRNTIYF. The chain has TRBV4-1 and TRBJ1-3, with D uncertain. The CDR3 has 13 residues. Germline assignment: CDR1 MGHRA and CDR2 YSYEKL. Trimming shortened V by 0 bases and J by 5 bases, and 5 bases separated the two germline ends.

There are a few counts of this clonotype. The rearrangement links TRBV7-2 to TRBJ2-3, with TRBD1 matching 7 bases. Germline values: CDR1 SGHTA, CDR2 FQGNSA. V gave up 5 bases and J gave up 1 base; unmatched junction bases: 0. The CDR3 length is 13 residues. The CDR3 DNA reads TGTGCCAGCAGCACAGGGGGCACAGATACGCAGTATTTT. This translates into CASSTGGTDTQYF.

This clonotype was detected a few times. This chain links TRBV20-1 with TRBJ2-3; TRBD2 aligns across 7 bases. Germline CDR1 DFQATT, CDR2 SNEGSKA (reference sequence). The V gene end was trimmed by 0 bases and the J gene end by 0 bases; junction bases not matched to a gene: 9. The CDR3 totals 17 residues. CDR3 DNA: TGCAGTGCTAGAGACGGGAGGTTGCCGGCTAGCACAGATACGCAGTATTTT. Protein: CSARDGRLPASTDTQYF.

This clonotype has more than one count but fewer than ten. The rearrangement joins TRBV6-1 to TRBJ1-1, with D possibly being TRBD1 (5 bases). This CDR3 contains 17 residues. Germline V lookup: CDR1 MNHNS, CDR2 SASEGT. V lost 6 bases, J lost 4 bases, and 24 bases lay in between. CDR3 nucleotide sequence: TGTGCCAGCAGCCAAAGAGCGGGACCGTCGGTGGGCACTGAAGCTTTCTTT. Protein product: CASSQRAGPSVGTEAFF.

In its sample, this clonotype was seen once. The chain joins TRBV7-2 to TRBJ2-3; D is ambiguous. Looked up from germline, CDR1 is SGHTA and CDR2 is FQGNSA. The V and J ends lost 5 bases and 7 bases respectively, with 16 bases between them. This CDR3 contains 14 residues. The CDR3 reads CASSPQSGRNTQYF. Written as DNA, the CDR3 is TGTGCCAGCAGCCCCCAATCGGGTCGGAATACGCAGTATTTT. The variable domain in full, completed from reference TRBV7-2 and TRBJ2-3, reads GAGVSQSPSNKVTEKGKDVELRCDPISGHTALYWYRQSLGQGLEFLIYFQGNSAPDKSGLPSDRFSAERTGGSVSTLTIQRTQQEDSAVYLCASSPQSGRNTQYFGPGTRLTVL.

CDR3 nucleotides: TGTGCCAGCAGTGTTAGCGGCAAGAACAATGAGCAGTTCTTC. Residues: CASSVSGKNNEQFF. The chain recombines TRBV6-1 with TRBJ2-1; possibly TRBD2 for D (6 bases). Trimming removed 4 bases from V and 5 bases from J, with 12 bases in between. Germline-derived CDR1 and CDR2 are MNHNS and SASEGT. This CDR3 spans 14 amino acids.

A remark on this clonotype: A read error may produce the germline difference seen at one junction end. The genes are TRBV5-1 and TRBJ2-7; D could derive from TRBD1 or TRBD2 (5 bases each). Germline CDR1 is SGHRS and CDR2 is YFSETQ. The length of the CDR3 is 15 residues. The CDR3 sequence is CASTSYAGTLWEQHF. In DNA, the CDR3 is TGCGCCAGCACGTCCTATGCCGGGACCCTGTGGGAGCAGCACTTC.

This clonotype appeared a few times. This rearrangement joins TRBV2 to TRBJ2-1, with D possibly matching TRBD2 (6 bases). CDR3 length equals 14 residues. The germline V gene encodes CDR1 SNHLY and CDR2 FYNNEI. The V end lost 4 bases, the J end lost 1 base, and 8 bases lay between the germline ends. The CDR3 sequence: CASSGRGSYNEQFF. CDR3 in DNA: TGTGCCAGCAGTGGGAGGGGTTCCTACAATGAGCAGTTCTTC.